Shown below are 31 T cell receptor beta chains from a single sample sequenced in a study of blood T cells in healthy people across ages. Combining a sample-barcoded 5' primer with a J-beta primer mix, a second PCR ran for roughly 7 to 11 cycles. Each CDR3 protein is one row after TCRdb ran MiXCR on the 5' RACE reads. Of about 1.7 million distinct CDR3 sequences listed, approximately 28% are singletons. Material: blood. The source of these receptors is a woman under 40 in good health.

This clonotype was counted a few times. The J gene is TRBJ1-4, the V gene TRBV28; 7 bases match TRBD1. The CDR3 loop spans 15 amino acids. Germline trimming cut 6 bases from V and 5 bases from J; bases unmatched to any gene: 9. The germline CDR1 and CDR2 sequences are MDHEN and SYDVKM. Here the CDR3 reads CASSSPGTVNEKLFF. The CDR3, as DNA: TGTGCCAGCAGCTCCCCCGGGACAGTCAATGAAAAACTGTTTTTT.

The chain uses TRBV13 and TRBJ2-5; a weak D match, TRBD2 (6 bases). The CDR3 totals 17 residues. Trimming stripped 8 bases from V and 3 bases from J, with 25 bases between. The germline gives CDR1 PRHDT, CDR2 FYEKMQ (reference sequence). In DNA form, the CDR3 reads TGTGCCAGCGGCTACGCGAGGGAAGAGGGCGGGGAAGAGACCCAGTACTTC. Protein: CASGYAREEGGEETQYF.

Only a few counts were recorded for this clonotype. V and J are TRBV27 and TRBJ2-3, with 9 bases that match TRBD1. Trimming at V came to 7 bases and at J to 4 bases, leaving 9 bases not matched to a gene. Germline V CDR1 and CDR2: MNHEY, SMNVEV (reference sequence). The CDR3 length is 15 residues. The CDR3 DNA reads as TGTGCCAGCACTCCCGGGACAGGGTATCCAGATACGCAGTATTTT. This codes for CASTPGTGYPDTQYF.

The table lists this clonotype with a few counts. CDR3 sequence reads: CSARDPSPSTDTQYF. The CDR3 coding sequence is TGCAGTGCTAGAGATCCTAGTCCAAGCACAGATACGCAGTATTTT. The J gene is TRBJ2-3, the V gene TRBV20-1; no firm D call. The germline V gene encodes CDR1 DFQATT and CDR2 SNEGSKA (reference sequence). Trimming pared 0 bases from V and 0 bases from J, leaving 10 bases between. The CDR3 extends over 15 amino acids.

J is TRBJ2-5 and V is TRBV5-1, with D possibly matching TRBD2 (6 bases). The germline CDR1 and CDR2 sequences are SGHRS and YFSETQ. CDR3 length: 14 amino acids. Trimming pared 5 bases from V and 0 bases from J, leaving 11 bases between. The CDR3 DNA reads TGCGCCAGCAGTTATGGGGGGTACCAAGAGACCCAGTACTTC. Its translation: CASSYGGYQETQYF.

This clonotype has just one count. This chain connects TRBV6-2 or TRBV6-3 to TRBJ2-3; perhaps D is TRBD1 or TRBD2 (5 bases each). V was shortened by 3 bases and J by 11 bases, with 12 bases between the two germline ends. The germline gives CDR1 MNHEY, CDR2 SVGEGT. This CDR3 contains 12 residues. CDR3 DNA sequence: TGTGCCAGCAGTTATGAGGGGCACTGGCAGTATTTT. Amino acids: CASSYEGHWQYF.

This clonotype occurred a few times. The rearrangement uses TRBV24-1 and TRBJ1-2; 7 nucleotides agree with TRBD1. V was pared by 5 bases and J by 6 bases, with 5 bases of the junction left unmatched. CDR1 is KGHDR and CDR2 is SFDVKD in the germline V gene. The CDR3 is 13 residues long. CDR3 sequence (DNA): TGTGCCACCAGTGGGTCAGGGGGTGATGGCTACACCTTC. This gives the protein CATSGSGGDGYTF.

In its sample, this clonotype was seen many times. V is TRBV29-1 and J is TRBJ2-7; D possibly corresponds to TRBD2 (5 bases). In germline, CDR1 is SQVTM, CDR2 ANQGSEA. This CDR3 spans 15 amino acids. Trimming removed 6 bases from V and 4 bases from J, with 22 bases in between. The CDR3 spells CSVVAWERNHYEQYF. The CDR3 DNA reads as TGCAGCGTCGTCGCCTGGGAGCGGAATCATTACGAGCAGTACTTC.

The chain is built from TRBV24-1 and TRBJ2-1, with no clear D. The J call may be incorrect, as the DNA end agrees better with TRBJ2-7. Germline lookup yields CDR1 KGHDR and CDR2 SFDVKD. The CDR3 covers 15 residues. DNA for the CDR3: TGTGCCACCAGTGATTTGGCCAGTTTCTACAATGAGCAGTACTTC. It translates to CATSDLASFYNEQYF.

The V call is TRBV4-1, the J call TRBJ2-1; TRBD2 agrees at 15 bases. The CDR3 has 18 amino acids. The V and J ends lost 0 bases and 7 bases, in that order; junction bases with no gene match: 7. Germline V CDR1 and CDR2: MGHRA, YSYEKL. Written as DNA, the CDR3 is TGCGCCAGCAGCCAAGAGGGACTAGCGGGGGGTGGATTGAATGAGCAGTTCTTC. Protein: CASSQEGLAGGGLNEQFF.

This clonotype was seen only a few times. The rearrangement links TRBV2 to TRBJ2-5; tentatively, D is TRBD2 (7 bases). Trimming pared 4 bases from V and 5 bases from J, leaving 14 bases between. The CDR3 length is 14 residues. Germline V gene data show CDR1 as SNHLY and CDR2 as FYNNEI. DNA for the CDR3: TGTGCCAGCAGTGCCGGGGGGCGCGGCGAGACCCAGTACTTC. Amino acids: CASSAGGRGETQYF.

This clonotype has a handful of counts. V gene TRBV2 combines with J gene TRBJ1-3; D perhaps matches TRBD1 (5 bases). This CDR3 comprises 15 residues. The germline V and J ends were trimmed by 6 bases and 0 bases, with 12 bases remaining between them. Germline lookup yields CDR1 SNHLY and CDR2 FYNNEI. CDR3 DNA sequence: TGTGCCAGCAGCCCACAGGCTATCTCTGGAAACACCATATATTTT. Its translation: CASSPQAISGNTIYF.

This clonotype was counted a few times. The CDR3 bases are TGTGCCAGCGGGGCGCGGATGAACACTGAAGCTTTCTTT. Amino acids: CASGARMNTEAFF. The chain has TRBV12-3 or TRBV12-4 and TRBJ1-1, with D possibly TRBD1 on 5 matching bases. Trimming shortened V by 8 bases and J by 0 bases, and 10 bases separated the two germline ends. The CDR3 loop spans 13 amino acids.

About this clonotype: Since a much larger clone is just one base distant, this may be a read error. The rearrangement links TRBV5-1 to TRBJ2-1; tentatively, D is TRBD2 (6 bases). The V gene's germline CDR1 is SGHRS and CDR2 YFSETQ. Deletions cut 4 bases from V and 10 bases from J, with 15 bases between. The CDR3 totals 13 residues. The CDR3: CASSGTGGDEQFF. The CDR3, as DNA: TGCGCCAGCAGCGGTACTGGCGGGGACGAGCAGTTCTTC.

CDR3 in DNA: TGCAGCGCTAGAACCGACACCCAGGGGCCCCAGCATTTT. This translates into CSARTDTQGPQHF. The chain combines TRBV29-1 with TRBJ1-5; a weak D match, TRBD1 (5 bases). From germline, CDR1 is SQVTM and CDR2 ANQGSEA. This CDR3 has 13 amino acids. Trimming removed 7 bases at V and 9 bases at J, with 19 bases between.

A single count supports this clonotype. Likely a read error: the CDR3 ends without its conserved phenylalanine or tryptophan. The J gene is TRBJ2-7, the V gene TRBV2, with D tentatively TRBD2 (5 bases). The DNA end lines up better with TRBJ2-5; the J call may be wrong. The CDR3 totals 15 residues. CDR1 is SNHLY and CDR2 is FYNNEI in the germline V gene. The CDR3 sequence is CASRERDVPRETQYC. The CDR3 nucleotides read TGTGCCAGCAGGGAGAGGGATGTCCCCAGAGAGACCCAGTACTGC.

This clonotype was observed a few times. V and J are TRBV12-3 or TRBV12-4 and TRBJ1-2; TRBD1 is a possible D gene (5 bases). The CDR3 spans 13 residues. The ends were cut back, 10 bases at V and 0 bases at J, with 12 bases in the middle. CDR3 DNA: TGTGCCACCAAGACAGACACTAACTATGGCTACACCTTC. Its protein is CATKTDTNYGYTF.

In the case of this clonotype: A read error may explain this, as a much larger clone is one base away. This chain connects TRBV3-1 to TRBJ2-1, with TRBD2 matching over 11 bases. Germline values: CDR1 LGHDT, CDR2 YNNKEL (reference sequence). There are 16 residues in the CDR3. V shed 1 base, J shed 9 bases, and the junction held 8 bases outside the gene matches. CDR3 amino acids: CASSQVSSGGYGEQFF. For the CDR3, the DNA is TGTGCCAGCAGCCAAGTATCTAGCGGGGGGTATGGTGAGCAGTTCTTC.

The rearrangement joins TRBV7-2 to TRBJ1-6, with TRBD1 identical over 8 bases. The J segment lost 5 bases and the V segment lost 1 base, leaving 4 bases of the junction unmatched. Germline CDR1 SGHTA, CDR2 FQGNSA. This CDR3 spans 16 amino acids. The CDR3 sequence is CASSLVGTGNNSPLHF. The DNA of the CDR3 is TGTGCCAGCAGCTTAGTGGGGACAGGAAATAATTCACCCCTCCACTTT.

The chain uses TRBV6-1 and TRBJ1-4; no definite D call. The ends were cut back, 4 bases at V and 3 bases at J, with 12 bases in the middle. This CDR3 is 15 amino acids long. The V gene's germline CDR1 is MNHNS and CDR2 SASEGT. Written as DNA, the CDR3 is TGTGCCAGCAGTGTTTCTCCGGGGTCTAATGAAAAACTGTTTTTT. Its protein product is CASSVSPGSNEKLFF.

The rearrangement joins TRBV28 to TRBJ2-7; maybe TRBD1 (8 bases). CDR3 length: 14 residues. V lost 5 bases to trimming and J lost 6 bases, with 17 bases between them. CDR1 is MDHEN, CDR2 SYDVKM, per germline. The CDR3 DNA sequence: TGTGCCAGCAGTGCCTTCACAGGGGGGGGCGAGCAGTACTTC. Its protein product is CASSAFTGGGEQYF.

The rearrangement links TRBV5-1 to TRBJ1-3; TRBD1 aligns across 8 bases. Germline V lookup: CDR1 SGHRS, CDR2 YFSETQ. CDR3 size: 16 residues. Unmatched junction bases numbered 2, after V lost 0 bases and J lost 0 bases. The DNA of the CDR3 is TGCGCCAGCAGCTTGGTGGGACAGGACTCTGGAAACACCATATATTTT. Its translation: CASSLVGQDSGNTIYF.

In this sample, this clonotype turned up a few times. The chain carries TRBV6-1 and TRBJ2-2; no firm D call. Trimming took off 3 bases at V and 7 bases at J, with 9 bases between the two ends. The CDR3 contains 13 residues. Germline-derived CDR1 and CDR2 are MNHNS and SASEGT. The CDR3 sequence: CASSDLVVGELFF. The CDR3 coding sequence is TGTGCCAGCAGTGATCTAGTCGTCGGGGAGCTGTTTTTT.

The J gene is TRBJ1-5, the V gene TRBV28; D is ambiguous. The CDR3 runs to 13 residues. V dropped 6 bases and J dropped 6 bases, with 12 bases sitting between them. From germline, CDR1 is MDHEN and CDR2 SYDVKM. The CDR3 spells CASSWKLTQPQHF. The CDR3 DNA is TGTGCCAGCAGCTGGAAGCTTACTCAGCCCCAGCATTTT.

This clonotype was observed once. The rearrangement joins TRBV2 to TRBJ1-4, with TRBD1 matching over 9 bases. The V gene's germline CDR1 is SNHLY and CDR2 FYNNEI. The CDR3 covers 17 residues. V was pared by 3 bases and J by 2 bases, with 7 bases of the junction left unmatched. CDR3 bases: TGTGCCAGCAGTGATCCGGGACAGGGAACCACTAATGAAAAACTGTTTTTT. It translates to CASSDPGQGTTNEKLFF.

This clonotype was found a few times. At one boundary the junction diverges from the germline segment, which might be a read error. This sequence joins TRBV29-1 and TRBJ2-6; D may be TRBD2 (5 bases). The germline V gene encodes CDR1 SQVTM and CDR2 ANQGSEA. This CDR3 is built from 15 residues. The CDR3 DNA follows: TGCAACGTTGGCGTCGGGAACGCTGGGGCCAACGTCCTGACTTTC. Its protein product is CNVGVGNAGANVLTF.

The rearrangement links TRBV7-9 to TRBJ2-7, with TRBD1 as a possible D gene (6 bases). There are 14 residues in the CDR3. V dropped 4 bases and J dropped 4 bases, with 14 bases sitting between them. CDR1 and CDR2 (germline): SEHNR, FQNEAQ (reference sequence). In DNA form, the CDR3 reads TGTGCCAGCAGCTCGGGACATGTGGTTTACGAGCAGTACTTC. It is translated as CASSSGHVVYEQYF.

This clonotype was detected only a few times. The chain is built from TRBV5-1 and TRBJ2-3, with D perhaps TRBD1 (6 bases). Looked up from germline, CDR1 is SGHRS and CDR2 is YFSETQ. Trimming left V 4 bases short and J 6 bases short, with 15 bases between. The CDR3 has 14 residues. CDR3 DNA: TGCGCCAGCAGCGTAACTTATCAGGGGGATACGCAGTATTTT. Its translation is CASSVTYQGDTQYF.

V gene TRBV5-1 combines with J gene TRBJ1-5; 11 bases map to TRBD1. The CDR3 consists of 17 residues. V shed 4 bases, J shed 0 bases, and the junction held 6 bases outside the gene matches. The germline V gene encodes CDR1 SGHRS and CDR2 YFSETQ. CDR3 sequence (DNA): TGCGCCAGCAGCGGACAGGGGGCCCTATATAGCAATCAGCCCCAGCATTTT. It is translated as CASSGQGALYSNQPQHF.

This clonotype was counted once. At one end, the junction sequence differs from germline, possibly due to a read error. This chain joins TRBV29-1 and TRBJ1-6; D might be TRBD1 (6 bases). The CDR3 length is 13 residues. In germline, CDR1 is SQVTM, CDR2 ANQGSEA. The CDR3 nucleotides are TGCAGCGCTAGAACAGGGTTGGGTTCACCCCGCCACTTT. Amino acids: CSARTGLGSPRHF. Drawing the rest from reference TRBV29-1 and TRBJ1-6, the complete variable domain is SAVISQKPSRDICQRGTSLTIQCQVDSQVTMMFWYRQQPGQSLTLIATANQGSEATYESGFVIDKFPISRPNLTFSTLTVSNMSPEDSSIYLCSARTGLGSPRHFGNGTRLTVT.

This clonotype has ten or more counts. V and J are TRBV4-1 and TRBJ1-6; unclear D gene. Trimming cost V 6 bases and J 9 bases, with 12 bases left between them. There are 13 residues in the CDR3. Looked up from germline, CDR1 is MGHRA and CDR2 is YSYEKL. CDR3 loop: CASSLLEGSPLHF. As DNA, the CDR3 is TGCGCCAGCAGTTTACTTGAGGGTTCACCCCTCCACTTT.